This TCR beta chain comes out of a study of T cell responses to AZD1222 COVID-19 vaccine. Study results and limitations: The reported proportion of spike-specific TCRs targeting unmutated variant regions was nearly half. Donors were largely white British and mainly female; clonal diversity was possibly underestimated.

Germline CDR1 and CDR2: SGHDN and FVKESK. CDR3 length: 14 residues. Trimming removed 3 bases at V and 5 bases at J, with 13 bases between. This clone came up a few times. Its antigen is undetermined. Produced via immunoSEQ multiplex PCR; TCRdb's table is partial and in-frame only. Found here are about 120,000 clones, roughly 91% of them singletons; the top ten hold about 5%. The sample was peripheral blood, taken 28 days after the second AZD1222 dose. The gene calls are TRBV14 and TRBJ1-2, with D possibly TRBD1 on 5 matching bases. This TCR was sampled from an adult who received the AZD1222 COVID-19 vaccine. CDR3 sequence reads: CASSHLGQGYGYTF. The CDR3 DNA reads TGTGCCAGCAGCCACCTCGGACAAGGGTATGGCTACACCTTC.